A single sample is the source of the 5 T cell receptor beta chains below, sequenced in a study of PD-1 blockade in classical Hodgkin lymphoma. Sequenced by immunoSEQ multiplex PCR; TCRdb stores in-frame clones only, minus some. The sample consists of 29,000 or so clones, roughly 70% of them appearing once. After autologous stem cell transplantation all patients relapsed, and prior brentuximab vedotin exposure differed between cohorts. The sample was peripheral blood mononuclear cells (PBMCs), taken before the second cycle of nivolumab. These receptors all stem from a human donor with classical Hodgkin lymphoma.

This chain's CDR3 is CASSPGQAYYGYTF. For the CDR3, the DNA is TGTGCCAGCTCACCGGGACAGGCCTACTATGGCTACACCTTC. The chain employs TRBV18 and TRBJ1-2, with TRBD1 identical over 8 bases. Germline CDR1 reads KGHSH; CDR2 reads LQKENI. The CDR3 contains 14 residues. The ends lost 3 bases at V and 3 bases at J; junction bases unmatched: 3.

As DNA, the CDR3 is TGTGCCATCCCCACTAGCGGACCCCACGAGCAGTACTTC. It specifies CAIPTSGPHEQYF. J is TRBJ2-7 and V is TRBV19, with 8 bases fitting TRBD2. In germline, CDR1 is LNHDA, CDR2 SQIVND (reference sequence). The trim removed 10 bases at V and 5 bases at J, leaving 10 bases unmatched. CDR3 length equals 13 residues.

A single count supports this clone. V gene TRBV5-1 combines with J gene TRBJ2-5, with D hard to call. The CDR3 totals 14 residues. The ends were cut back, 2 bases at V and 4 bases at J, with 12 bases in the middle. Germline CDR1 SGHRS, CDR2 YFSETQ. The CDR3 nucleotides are TGCGCCAGCAGCTTTGACTCGGACGGAGAGACCCAGTACTTC. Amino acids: CASSFDSDGETQYF.

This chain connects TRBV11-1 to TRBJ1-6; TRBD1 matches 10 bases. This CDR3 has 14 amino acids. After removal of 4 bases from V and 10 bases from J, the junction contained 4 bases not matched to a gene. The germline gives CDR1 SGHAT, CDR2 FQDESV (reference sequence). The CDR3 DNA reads TGTGCCAGCAGCTCAGGACAGGGGGAATCACCCCTCCACTTT. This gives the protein CASSSGQGESPLHF.

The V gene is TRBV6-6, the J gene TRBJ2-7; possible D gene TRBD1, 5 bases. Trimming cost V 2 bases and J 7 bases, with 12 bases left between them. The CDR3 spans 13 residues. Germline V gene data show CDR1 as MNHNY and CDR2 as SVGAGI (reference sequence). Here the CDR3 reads CASSYVSGNEQYF. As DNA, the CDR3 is TGTGCCAGCAGTTACGTGTCAGGGAATGAGCAGTACTTC.